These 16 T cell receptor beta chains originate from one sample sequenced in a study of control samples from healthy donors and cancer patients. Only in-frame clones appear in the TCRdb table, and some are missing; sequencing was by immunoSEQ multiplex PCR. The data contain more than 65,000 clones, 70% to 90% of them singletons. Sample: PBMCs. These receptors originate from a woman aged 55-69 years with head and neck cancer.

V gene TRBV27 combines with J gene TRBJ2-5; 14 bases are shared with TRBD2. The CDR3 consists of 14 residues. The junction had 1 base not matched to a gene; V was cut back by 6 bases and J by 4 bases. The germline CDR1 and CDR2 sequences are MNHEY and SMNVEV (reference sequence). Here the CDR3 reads CASRGLAGAETQYF. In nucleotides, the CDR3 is TGTGCCAGCAGGGGACTAGCGGGAGCAGAGACCCAGTACTTC.

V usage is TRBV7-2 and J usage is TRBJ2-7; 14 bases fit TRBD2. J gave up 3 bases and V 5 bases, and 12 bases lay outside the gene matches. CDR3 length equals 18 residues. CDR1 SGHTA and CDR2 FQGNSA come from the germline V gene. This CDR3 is CASSRWQIGTSGSYEQYF. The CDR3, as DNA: TGTGCCAGCAGCCGTTGGCAGATTGGGACTAGCGGGAGCTACGAGCAGTACTTC.

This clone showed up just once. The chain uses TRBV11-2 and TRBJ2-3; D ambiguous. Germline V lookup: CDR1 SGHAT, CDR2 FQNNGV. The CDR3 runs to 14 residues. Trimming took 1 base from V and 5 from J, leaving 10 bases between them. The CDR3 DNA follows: TGTGCCAGCAGCTTAGTGCTCCTCGGAGATACGCAGTATTTT. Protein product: CASSLVLLGDTQYF.

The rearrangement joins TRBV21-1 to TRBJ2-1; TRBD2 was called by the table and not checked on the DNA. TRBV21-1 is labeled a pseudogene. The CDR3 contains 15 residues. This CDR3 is CASSKRAREGNEQFF. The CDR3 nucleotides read TGTGCCAGCAGCAAAAGGGCCCGGGAGGGAAATGAGCAGTTCTTC.

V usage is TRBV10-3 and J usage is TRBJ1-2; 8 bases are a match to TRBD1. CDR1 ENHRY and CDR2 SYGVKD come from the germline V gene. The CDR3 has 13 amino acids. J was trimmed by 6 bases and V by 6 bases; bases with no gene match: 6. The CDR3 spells CAIRADRADGYTF. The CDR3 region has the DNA TGTGCCATCAGGGCGGACAGGGCTGATGGCTACACCTTC.

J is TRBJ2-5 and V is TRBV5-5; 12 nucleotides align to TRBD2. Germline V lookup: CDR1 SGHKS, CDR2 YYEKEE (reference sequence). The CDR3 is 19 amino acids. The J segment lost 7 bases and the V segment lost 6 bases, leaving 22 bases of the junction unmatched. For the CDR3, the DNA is TGTGCCAGCATCCGGACAGACGGACTAGCGGGGCGCTTGGTAGGGACCCAGTACTTC. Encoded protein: CASIRTDGLAGRLVGTQYF.

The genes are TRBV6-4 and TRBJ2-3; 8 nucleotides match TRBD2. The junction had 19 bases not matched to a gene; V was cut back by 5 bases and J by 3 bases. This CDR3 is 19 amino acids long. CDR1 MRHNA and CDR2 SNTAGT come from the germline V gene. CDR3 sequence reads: CASSTGFVGAGESTDTQYF. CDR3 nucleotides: TGTGCCAGCAGTACGGGGTTTGTAGGAGCGGGAGAATCTACAGATACGCAGTATTTT.

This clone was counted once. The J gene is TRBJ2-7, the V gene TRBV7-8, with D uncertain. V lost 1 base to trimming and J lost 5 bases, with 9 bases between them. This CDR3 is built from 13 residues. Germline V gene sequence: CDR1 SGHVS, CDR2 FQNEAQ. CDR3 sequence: CASSLVFSNEQYF. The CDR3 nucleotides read TGTGCCAGCAGCTTAGTATTTAGTAACGAGCAGTACTTC. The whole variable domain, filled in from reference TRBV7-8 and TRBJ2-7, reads GAGVSQSPRYKVAKRGQDVALRCDPISGHVSLFWYQQALGQGPEFLTYFQNEAQLDKSGLPSDRFFAERPEGSVSTLKIQRTQQEDSAVYLCASSLVFSNEQYFGPGTRLTVT.

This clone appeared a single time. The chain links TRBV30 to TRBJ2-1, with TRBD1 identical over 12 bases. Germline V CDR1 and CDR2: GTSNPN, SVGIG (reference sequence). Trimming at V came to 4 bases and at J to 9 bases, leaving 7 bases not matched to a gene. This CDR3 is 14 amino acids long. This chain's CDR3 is CAWIRGTGGLEQFF. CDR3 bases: TGTGCCTGGATTCGGGGGACAGGGGGCCTTGAGCAGTTCTTC. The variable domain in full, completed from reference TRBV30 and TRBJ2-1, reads SQTIHQWPATLVQPVGSPLSLECTVEGTSNPNLYWYRQAAGRGLQLLFYSVGIGQISSEVPQNLSASRPQDRQFILSSKKLLLSDSGFYLCAWIRGTGGLEQFFGPGTRLTVL.

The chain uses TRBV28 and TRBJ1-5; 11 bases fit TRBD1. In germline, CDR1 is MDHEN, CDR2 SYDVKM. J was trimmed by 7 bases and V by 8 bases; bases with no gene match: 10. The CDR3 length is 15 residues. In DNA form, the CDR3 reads TGTGCCAGCGGACCTTACGGGACAGGGGGGCAGCCCCAGCATTTT. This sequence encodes CASGPYGTGGQPQHF.

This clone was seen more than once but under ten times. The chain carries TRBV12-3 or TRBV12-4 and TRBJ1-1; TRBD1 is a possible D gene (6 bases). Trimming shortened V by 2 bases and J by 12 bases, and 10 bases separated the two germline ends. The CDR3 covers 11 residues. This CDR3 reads CASSLRDITFF. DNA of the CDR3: TGTGCCAGCAGTTTAAGGGACATCACTTTCTTT.

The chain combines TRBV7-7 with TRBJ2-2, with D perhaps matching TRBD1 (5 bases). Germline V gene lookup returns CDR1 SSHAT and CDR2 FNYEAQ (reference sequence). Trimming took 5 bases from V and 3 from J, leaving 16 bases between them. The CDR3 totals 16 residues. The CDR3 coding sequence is TGTGCCAGCAGCCTGGGTGCAGGGCCCGACACCGGGGAGCTGTTTTTT. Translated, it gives CASSLGAGPDTGELFF.

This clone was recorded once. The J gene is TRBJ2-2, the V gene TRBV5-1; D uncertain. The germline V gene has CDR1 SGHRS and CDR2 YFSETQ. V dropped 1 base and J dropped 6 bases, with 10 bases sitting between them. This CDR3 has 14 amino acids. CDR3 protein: CASSLSGLAGELFF. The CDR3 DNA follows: TGCGCCAGCAGCTTGTCCGGGTTAGCCGGGGAGCTGTTTTTT.

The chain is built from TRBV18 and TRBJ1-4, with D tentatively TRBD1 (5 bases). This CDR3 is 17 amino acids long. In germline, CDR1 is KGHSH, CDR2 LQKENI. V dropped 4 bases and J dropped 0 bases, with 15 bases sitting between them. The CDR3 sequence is CASSRWGSHATNEKLFF. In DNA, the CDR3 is TGTGCCAGCTCACGGTGGGGCAGTCACGCAACTAATGAAAAACTGTTTTTT. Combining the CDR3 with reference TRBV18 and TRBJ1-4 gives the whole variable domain NAGVMQNPRHLVRRRGQEARLRCSPMKGHSHVYWYRQLPEEGLKFMVYLQKENIIDESGMPKERFSAEFPKEGPSILRIQQVVRGDSAAYFCASSRWGSHATNEKLFFGSGTQLSVL.

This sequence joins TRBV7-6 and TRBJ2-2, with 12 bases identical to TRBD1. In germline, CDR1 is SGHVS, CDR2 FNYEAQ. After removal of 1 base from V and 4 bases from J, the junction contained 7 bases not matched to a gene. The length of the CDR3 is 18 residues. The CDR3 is CASSLEPGQGAGTGELFF. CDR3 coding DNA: TGTGCCAGCAGCTTAGAACCGGGACAGGGGGCGGGCACCGGGGAGCTGTTTTTT. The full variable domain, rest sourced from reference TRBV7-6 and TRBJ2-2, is GAGVSQSPRYKVTKRGQDVALRCDPISGHVSLYWYRQALGQGPEFLTYFNYEAQQDKSGLPNDRFSAERPEGSISTLTIQRTEQRDSAMYRCASSLEPGQGAGTGELFFGEGSRLTVL.

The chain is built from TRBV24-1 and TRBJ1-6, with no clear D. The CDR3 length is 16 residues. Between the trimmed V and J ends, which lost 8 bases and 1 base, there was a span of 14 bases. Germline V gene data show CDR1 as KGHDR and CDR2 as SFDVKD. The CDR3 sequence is CATKGPSESYNSPLHF. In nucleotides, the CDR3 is TGTGCCACCAAAGGACCTTCGGAGTCCTATAATTCACCCCTCCACTTT.